This T cell receptor (beta chain) is from a study of shared clonotypes between healthy human individuals. The study's findings and limits: For sorted subsets, rarefaction showed incomplete sequencing despite large depth. Generally, naive subsets came out with larger estimated richness than memory subsets.

V shed 2 bases and J shed 3 bases, with 7 bases lying between them. The germline V gene encodes CDR1 MDHEN and CDR2 SYDVKM. This CDR3 comprises 13 residues. About this clone: Its antigen is not identified.

Original processing notes: For the immunoSEQ data, sequences were junction-only without quality scores, so filtering differed. Generated by immunoSEQ multiplex PCR, the TCRdb table keeps only in-frame clones and is missing some. The V and J calls and clone size are taken from that table; D and trimming were inferred from the DNA. The table has about 610,000 clones, roughly 97% seen once. Input material: naive CD4+ T cells sorted from blood. This sample's subset: CD45RA+ positively selected. V gene TRBV28 combines with J gene TRBJ1-2; D is ambiguous. This receptor was identified in a young woman in good health. CDR3 sequence (DNA): TGTGCCAGCAGTTTAAACAGCTACTATGGCTACACCTTC. Its translation: CASSLNSYYGYTF.